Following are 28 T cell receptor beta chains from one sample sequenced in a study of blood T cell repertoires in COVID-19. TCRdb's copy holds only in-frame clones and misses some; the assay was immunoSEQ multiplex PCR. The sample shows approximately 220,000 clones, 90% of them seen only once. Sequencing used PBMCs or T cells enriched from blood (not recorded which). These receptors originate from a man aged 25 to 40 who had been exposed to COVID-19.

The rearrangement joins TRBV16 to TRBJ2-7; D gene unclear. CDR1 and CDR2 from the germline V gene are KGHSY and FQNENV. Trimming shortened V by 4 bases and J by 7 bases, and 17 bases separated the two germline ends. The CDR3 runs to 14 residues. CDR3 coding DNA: TGTGCCAGCAGCCTCTCCCCCACACTGAGGGAGCAGTACTTC. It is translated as CASSLSPTLREQYF. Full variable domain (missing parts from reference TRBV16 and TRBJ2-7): GEEVAQTPKHLVRGEGQKAKLYCAPIKGHSYVFWYQQVLKNEFKFLISFQNENVFDETGMPKERFSAKCLPNSPCSLEIQATKLEDSAVYFCASSLSPTLREQYFGPGTRLTVT.

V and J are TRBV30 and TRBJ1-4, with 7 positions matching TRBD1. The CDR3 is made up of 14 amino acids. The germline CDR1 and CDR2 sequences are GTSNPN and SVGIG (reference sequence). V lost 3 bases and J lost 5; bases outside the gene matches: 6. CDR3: CAWRKTGSNEKLFF. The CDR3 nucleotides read TGTGCCTGGAGGAAGACAGGGTCGAATGAAAAACTGTTTTTT.

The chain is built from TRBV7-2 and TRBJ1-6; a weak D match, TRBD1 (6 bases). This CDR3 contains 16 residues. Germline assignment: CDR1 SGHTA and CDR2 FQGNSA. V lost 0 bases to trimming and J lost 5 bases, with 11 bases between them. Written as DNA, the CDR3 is TGTGCCAGCAGCTTAGCGGGGGGGGCTAATAATTCACCCCTCCACTTT. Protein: CASSLAGGANNSPLHF.

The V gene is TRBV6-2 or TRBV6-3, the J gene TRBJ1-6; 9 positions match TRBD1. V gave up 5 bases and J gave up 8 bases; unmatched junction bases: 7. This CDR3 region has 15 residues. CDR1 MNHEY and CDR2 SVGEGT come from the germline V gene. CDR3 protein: CASSARDRADSPLHF. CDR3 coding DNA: TGTGCCAGCAGTGCTAGGGACAGGGCGGATTCACCCCTCCACTTT.

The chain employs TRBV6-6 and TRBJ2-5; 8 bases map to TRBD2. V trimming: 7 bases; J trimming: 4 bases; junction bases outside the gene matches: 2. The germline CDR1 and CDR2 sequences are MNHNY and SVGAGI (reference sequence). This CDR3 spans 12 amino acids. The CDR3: CASMGLVETQYF. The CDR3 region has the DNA TGTGCCAGCATGGGACTAGTAGAGACCCAGTACTTC.

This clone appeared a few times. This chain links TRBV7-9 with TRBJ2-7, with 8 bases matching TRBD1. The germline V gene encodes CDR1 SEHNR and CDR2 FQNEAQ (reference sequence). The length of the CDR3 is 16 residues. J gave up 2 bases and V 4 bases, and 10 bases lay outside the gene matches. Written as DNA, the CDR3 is TGTGCCAGCAGCTCCATTCGGACAGGGCGACCCTACGAGCAGTACTTC. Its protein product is CASSSIRTGRPYEQYF.

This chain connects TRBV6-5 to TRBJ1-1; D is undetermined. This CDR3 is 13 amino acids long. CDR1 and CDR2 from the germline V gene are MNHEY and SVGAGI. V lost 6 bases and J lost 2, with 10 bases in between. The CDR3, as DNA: TGTGCCAGCAGCCCCTTATTCAACACTGAAGCTTTCTTT. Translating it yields CASSPLFNTEAFF.

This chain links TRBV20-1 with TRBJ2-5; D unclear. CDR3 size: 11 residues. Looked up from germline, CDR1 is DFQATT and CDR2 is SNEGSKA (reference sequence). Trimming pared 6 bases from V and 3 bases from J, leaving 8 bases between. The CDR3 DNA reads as TGCAGTGCAACGCCGGAAGAGACCCAGTACTTC. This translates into CSATPEETQYF.

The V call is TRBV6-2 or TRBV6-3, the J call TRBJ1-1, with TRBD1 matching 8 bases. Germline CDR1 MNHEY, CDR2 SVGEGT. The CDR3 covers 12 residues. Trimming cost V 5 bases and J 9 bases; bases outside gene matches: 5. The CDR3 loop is CASSQAGGKAFF. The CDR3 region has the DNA TGTGCCAGCAGTCAGGCAGGGGGCAAAGCTTTCTTT.

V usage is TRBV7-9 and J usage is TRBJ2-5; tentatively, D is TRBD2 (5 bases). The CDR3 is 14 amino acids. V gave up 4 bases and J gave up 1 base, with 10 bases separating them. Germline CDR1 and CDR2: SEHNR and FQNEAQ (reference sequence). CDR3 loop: CASSSLAIQETQYF. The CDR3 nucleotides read TGTGCCAGCAGCTCCCTAGCTATCCAAGAGACCCAGTACTTC.

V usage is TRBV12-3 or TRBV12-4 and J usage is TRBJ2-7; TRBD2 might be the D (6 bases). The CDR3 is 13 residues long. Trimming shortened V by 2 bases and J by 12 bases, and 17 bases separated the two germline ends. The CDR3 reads CASSLFRDSLGYF. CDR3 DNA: TGTGCCAGCAGTTTATTCCGGGACTCCTTGGGGTACTTC.

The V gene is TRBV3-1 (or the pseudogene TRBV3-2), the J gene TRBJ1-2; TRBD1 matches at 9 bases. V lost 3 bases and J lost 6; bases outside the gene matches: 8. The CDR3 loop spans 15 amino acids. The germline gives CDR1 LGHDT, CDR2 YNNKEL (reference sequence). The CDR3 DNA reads TGTGCCAGCAGCCACGCATCTTGGGACAGGGATGGCTACACCTTC. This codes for CASSHASWDRDGYTF.

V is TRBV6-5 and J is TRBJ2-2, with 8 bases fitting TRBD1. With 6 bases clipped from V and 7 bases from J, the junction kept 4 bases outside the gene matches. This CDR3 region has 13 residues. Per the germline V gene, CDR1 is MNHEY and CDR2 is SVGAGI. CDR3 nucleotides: TGTGCCAGCAGCCAGACAGGGGACGGGGAGCTGTTTTTT. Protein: CASSQTGDGELFF.

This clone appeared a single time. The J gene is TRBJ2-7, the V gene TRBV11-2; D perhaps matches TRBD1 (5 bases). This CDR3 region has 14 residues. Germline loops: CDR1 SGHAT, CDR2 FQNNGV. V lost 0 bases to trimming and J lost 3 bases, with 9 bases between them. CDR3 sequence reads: CASSLEGHLYEQYF. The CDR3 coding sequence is TGTGCCAGCAGCTTAGAAGGACACCTCTACGAGCAGTACTTC.

CDR3 loop: CASIPGPATNEKLFF. DNA for the CDR3: TGTGCCAGCATCCCGGGTCCCGCAACTAATGAAAAACTGTTTTTT. V gene TRBV3-1 (or the pseudogene TRBV3-2) combines with J gene TRBJ1-4; D gene ambiguous. This CDR3 region has 15 residues. Germline V gives CDR1 LGHDT, CDR2 YNNKEL (reference sequence). V gave up 7 bases and J gave up 0 bases, with 12 bases separating them.

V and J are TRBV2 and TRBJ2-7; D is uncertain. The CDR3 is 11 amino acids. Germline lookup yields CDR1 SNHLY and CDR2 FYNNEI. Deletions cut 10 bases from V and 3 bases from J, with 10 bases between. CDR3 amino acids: CAINIDYEQYF. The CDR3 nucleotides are TGTGCCATAAACATTGACTACGAGCAGTACTTC.

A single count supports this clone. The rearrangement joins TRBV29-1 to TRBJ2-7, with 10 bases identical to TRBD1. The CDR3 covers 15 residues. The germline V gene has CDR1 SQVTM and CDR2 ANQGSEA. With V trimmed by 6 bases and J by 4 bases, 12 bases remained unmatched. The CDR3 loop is CSVSRDRGWEYEQYF. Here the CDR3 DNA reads TGCAGCGTGTCCCGGGACAGGGGATGGGAGTACGAGCAGTACTTC.

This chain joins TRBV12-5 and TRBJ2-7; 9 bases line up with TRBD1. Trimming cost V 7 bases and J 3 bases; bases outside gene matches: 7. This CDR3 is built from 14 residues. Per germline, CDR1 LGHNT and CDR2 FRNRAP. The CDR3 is CASALGQGHYEQYF. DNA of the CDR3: TGTGCTAGTGCCCTGGGACAGGGCCACTACGAGCAGTACTTC.

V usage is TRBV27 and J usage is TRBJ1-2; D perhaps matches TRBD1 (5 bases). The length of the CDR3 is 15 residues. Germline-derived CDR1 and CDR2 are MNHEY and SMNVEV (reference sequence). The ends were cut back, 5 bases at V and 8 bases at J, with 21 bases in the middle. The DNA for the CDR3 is TGTGCCAGCAGTCCACTCCCCCCGACAGACCTGGGCTACACCTTC. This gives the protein CASSPLPPTDLGYTF.

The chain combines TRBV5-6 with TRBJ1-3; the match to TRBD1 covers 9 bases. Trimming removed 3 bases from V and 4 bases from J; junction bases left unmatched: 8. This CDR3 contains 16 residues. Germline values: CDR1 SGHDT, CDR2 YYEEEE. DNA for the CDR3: TGTGCCAGCAGCTCCGGGACAGGGAAACTGGGAAACACCATATATTTT. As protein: CASSSGTGKLGNTIYF.

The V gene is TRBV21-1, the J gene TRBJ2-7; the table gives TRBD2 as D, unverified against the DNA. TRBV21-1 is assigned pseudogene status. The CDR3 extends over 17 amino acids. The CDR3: CASSKAHDGTRHYEQYF. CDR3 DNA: TGTGCCAGCAGCAAAGCGCACGACGGGACTCGTCACTACGAGCAGTACTTC.

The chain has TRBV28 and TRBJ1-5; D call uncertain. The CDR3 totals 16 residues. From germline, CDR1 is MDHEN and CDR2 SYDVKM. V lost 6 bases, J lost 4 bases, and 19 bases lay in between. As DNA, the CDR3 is TGTGCCAGCAGACCCACCCAGGCGTCACCAAATCAGCCCCAGCATTTT. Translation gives CASRPTQASPNQPQHF.

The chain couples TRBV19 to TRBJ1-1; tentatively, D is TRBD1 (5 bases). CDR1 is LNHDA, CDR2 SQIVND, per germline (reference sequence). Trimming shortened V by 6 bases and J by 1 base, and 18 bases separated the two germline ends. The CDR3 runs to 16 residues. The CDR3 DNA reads TGTGCCAGTAGCCCCCAAAGGGGAAAGTGGAACACTGAAGCTTTCTTT. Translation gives CASSPQRGKWNTEAFF.

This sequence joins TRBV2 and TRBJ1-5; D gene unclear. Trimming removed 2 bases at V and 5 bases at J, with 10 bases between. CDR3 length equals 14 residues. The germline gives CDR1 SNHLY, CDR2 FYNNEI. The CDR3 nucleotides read TGTGCCAGCAGTGAACCAGGAAGAGATCAGCCCCAGCATTTT. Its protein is CASSEPGRDQPQHF.

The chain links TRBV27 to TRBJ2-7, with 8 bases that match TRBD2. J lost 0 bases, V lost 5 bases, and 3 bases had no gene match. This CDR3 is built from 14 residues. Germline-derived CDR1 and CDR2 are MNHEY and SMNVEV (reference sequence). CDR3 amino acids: CASSPGGASYEQYF. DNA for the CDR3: TGTGCCAGCAGTCCCGGGGGGGCCTCCTACGAGCAGTACTTC.

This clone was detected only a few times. Here the CDR3 reads CASSIYSPPPGYNEQFF. As DNA, the CDR3 is TGTGCCAGTAGTATTTACTCCCCACCTCCGGGGTACAATGAGCAGTTCTTC. This rearrangement joins TRBV19 to TRBJ2-1; a possible D gene is TRBD2 (5 bases). V gave up 3 bases and J gave up 4 bases, with 19 bases separating them. The CDR3 has 17 residues. Germline assignment: CDR1 LNHDA and CDR2 SQIVND (reference sequence).

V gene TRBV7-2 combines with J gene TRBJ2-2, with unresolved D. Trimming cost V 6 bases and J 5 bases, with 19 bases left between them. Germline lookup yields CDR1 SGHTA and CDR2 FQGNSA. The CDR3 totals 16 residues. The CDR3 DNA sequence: TGTGCCAGCAGAAGAGAGGCCTATCAGATAACCGGGGAGCTGTTTTTT. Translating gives CASRREAYQITGELFF. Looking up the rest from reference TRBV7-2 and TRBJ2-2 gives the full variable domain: GAGVSQSPSNKVTEKGKDVELRCDPISGHTALYWYRQSLGQGLEFLIYFQGNSAPDKSGLPSDRFSAERTGGSVSTLTIQRTQQEDSAVYLCASRREAYQITGELFFGEGSRLTVL.

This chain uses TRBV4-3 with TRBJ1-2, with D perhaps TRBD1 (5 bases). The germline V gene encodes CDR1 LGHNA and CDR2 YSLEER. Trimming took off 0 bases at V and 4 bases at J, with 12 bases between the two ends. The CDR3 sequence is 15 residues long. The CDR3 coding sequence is TGCGCCAGCAGCCAAGATACTGGAGGGGCCTATGGCTACACCTTC. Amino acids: CASSQDTGGAYGYTF.